This T cell receptor (beta chain) was recorded in a study of PD-1 blockade in classical Hodgkin lymphoma. Study-level information: Nivolumab 3 mg/kg was given intravenously every 2 weeks.

Produced via immunoSEQ multiplex PCR; TCRdb's table is partial and in-frame only. The sample includes approximately 28,000 clones, around 80% seen only once; the top ten take roughly 0.52%. The table lists this clone with a few counts. Its antigen remains unknown. Time point denoted: cycle 4 day 1 (C4D1), after less than 7 weeks of nivolumab. In every patient, relapse followed autologous stem cell transplantation, while exposure to brentuximab vedotin differed. Magnetic negative selection was used to purify CD4+ T cells from thawed PBMCs. Germline CDR1 is SGHTA and CDR2 is FQGNSA. The CDR3 spans 14 residues. The ends were cut back, 1 base at V and 1 base at J, with 7 bases in the middle. Study-wide points: Before treatment, TCR diversity in newly diagnosed patients was reportedly lower than in healthy donors.

The gene calls are TRBV7-2 and TRBJ2-5, with D unclear. This clonotype was sampled from a human donor with classical Hodgkin lymphoma. Sequenced material: CD4+ T cells from blood, taken before the fourth cycle of nivolumab. The CDR3 sequence: CASSLGGPQETQYF. The CDR3, as DNA: TGTGCCAGCAGCTTAGGGGGTCCCCAAGAGACCCAGTACTTC.